This T cell receptor (beta chain) comes out of a study of CD8 T cells in ankylosing spondylitis. Study findings and constraints: In peripheral blood, disease-linked CD8+ clones occurred at relatively low frequencies. Existing reports had already noted some motif variants in reactive arthritis synovial fluid and blood. What appeared characteristic of ankylosing spondylitis blood was a TCR beta motif of 7 or 8 highly homologous variants. Matched synovial fluid from ankylosing spondylitis patients was reported to be enriched for disease-linked clones.

From germline, CDR1 is SGHDN and CDR2 FVKESK. V lost 0 bases to trimming and J lost 5 bases, with 20 bases between them. This CDR3 spans 18 amino acids. At least ten counts were recorded for this clonotype. What it recognizes is unknown. Molecular-barcoded quantitative 5'-RACE produced these TCR beta libraries. One entry per CDR3 protein results from TCRdb running MiXCR on the 5' RACE reads. The sample includes fewer than 650,000 distinct CDR3 sequences, 10% to 15% of them seen just once. The chain employs TRBV14 and TRBJ2-1; D uncertain. What was sequenced was blood, either unsorted or a sorted T cell fraction (not recorded which). The receptor's source is a male donor with ankylosing spondylitis. CDR3 in amino acids: CASSQDLNPARWNNEQFF. The CDR3 region has the DNA TGTGCCAGCAGCCAAGATCTGAACCCTGCAAGATGGAACAATGAGCAGTTCTTC.